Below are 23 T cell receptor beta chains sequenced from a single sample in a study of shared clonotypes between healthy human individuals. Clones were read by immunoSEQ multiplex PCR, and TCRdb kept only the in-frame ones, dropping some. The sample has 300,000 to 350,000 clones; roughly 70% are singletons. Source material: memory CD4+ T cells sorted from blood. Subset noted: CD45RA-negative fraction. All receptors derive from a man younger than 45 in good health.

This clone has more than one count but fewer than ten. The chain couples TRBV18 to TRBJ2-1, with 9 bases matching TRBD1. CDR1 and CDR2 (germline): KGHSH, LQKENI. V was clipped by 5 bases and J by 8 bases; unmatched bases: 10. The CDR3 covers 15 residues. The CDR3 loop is CASSYTGGGIDEQFF. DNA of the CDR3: TGTGCCAGCTCATACACAGGGGGCGGAATCGATGAGCAGTTCTTC.

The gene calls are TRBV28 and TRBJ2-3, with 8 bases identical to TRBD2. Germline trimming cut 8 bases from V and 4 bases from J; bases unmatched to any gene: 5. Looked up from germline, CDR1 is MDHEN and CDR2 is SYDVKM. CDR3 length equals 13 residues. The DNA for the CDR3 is TGTGCCAGCTCGGCGGGGGGTTCAGATACGCAGTATTTT. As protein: CASSAGGSDTQYF.

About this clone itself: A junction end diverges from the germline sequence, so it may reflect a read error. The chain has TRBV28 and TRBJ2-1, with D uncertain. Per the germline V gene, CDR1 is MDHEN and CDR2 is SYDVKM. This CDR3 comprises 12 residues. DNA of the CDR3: TGTGCCAGCAGTTTATACCAGTCTGAGGAGTTCTTC. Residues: CASSLYQSEEFF.

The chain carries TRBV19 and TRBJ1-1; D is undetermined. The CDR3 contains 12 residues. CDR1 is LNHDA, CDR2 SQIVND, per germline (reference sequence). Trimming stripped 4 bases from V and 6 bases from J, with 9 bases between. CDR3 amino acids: CASSKGRPEAFF. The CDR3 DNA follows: TGTGCCAGTAGTAAAGGGCGGCCTGAAGCTTTCTTT.

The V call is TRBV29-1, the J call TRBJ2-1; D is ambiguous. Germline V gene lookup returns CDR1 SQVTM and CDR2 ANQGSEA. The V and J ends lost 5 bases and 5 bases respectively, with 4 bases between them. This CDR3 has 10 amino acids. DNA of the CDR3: TGCAGCGTTCCAGACAATGAGCAGTTCTTC. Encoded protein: CSVPDNEQFF.

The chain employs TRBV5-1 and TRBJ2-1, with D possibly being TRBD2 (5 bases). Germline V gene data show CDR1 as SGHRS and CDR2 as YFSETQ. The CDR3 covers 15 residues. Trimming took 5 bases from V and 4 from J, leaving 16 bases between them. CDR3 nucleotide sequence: TGCGCCAGCAGAGAGGGTCCTAAAAATTACAATGAGCAGTTCTTC. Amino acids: CASREGPKNYNEQFF.

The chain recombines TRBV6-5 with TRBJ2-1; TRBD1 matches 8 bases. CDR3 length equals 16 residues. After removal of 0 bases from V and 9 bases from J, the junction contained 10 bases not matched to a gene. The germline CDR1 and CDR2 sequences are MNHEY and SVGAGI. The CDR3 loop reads CASSYSLAQGVGEQFF. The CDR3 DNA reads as TGTGCCAGCAGTTACTCGCTAGCACAGGGGGTTGGTGAGCAGTTCTTC.

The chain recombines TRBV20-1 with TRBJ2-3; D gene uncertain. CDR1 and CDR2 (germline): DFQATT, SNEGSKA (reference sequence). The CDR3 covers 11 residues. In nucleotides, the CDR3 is TGCAGCGCCCCCTTTGGAGATACGCAGTATTTT. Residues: CSAPFGDTQYF.

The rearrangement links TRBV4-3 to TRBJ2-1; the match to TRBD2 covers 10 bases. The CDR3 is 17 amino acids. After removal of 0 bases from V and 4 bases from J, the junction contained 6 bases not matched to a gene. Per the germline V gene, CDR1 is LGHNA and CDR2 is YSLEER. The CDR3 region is CASSQDGLAGVYNEQFF. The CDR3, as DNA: TGCGCCAGCAGCCAAGATGGCCTAGCGGGAGTGTACAATGAGCAGTTCTTC.

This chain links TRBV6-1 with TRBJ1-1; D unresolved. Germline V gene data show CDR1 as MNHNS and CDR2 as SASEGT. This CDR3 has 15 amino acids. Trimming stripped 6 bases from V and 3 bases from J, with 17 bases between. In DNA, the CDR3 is TGTGCCAGCAGGTTGGATTCGACGACCCACACTGAAGCTTTCTTT. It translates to CASRLDSTTHTEAFF.

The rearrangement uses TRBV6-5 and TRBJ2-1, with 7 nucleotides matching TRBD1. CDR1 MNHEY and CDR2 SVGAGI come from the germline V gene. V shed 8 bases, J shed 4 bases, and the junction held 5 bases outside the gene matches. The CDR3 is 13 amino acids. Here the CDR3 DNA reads TGTGCCAGCCTGGGACAGCGGTACAATGAGCAGTTCTTC. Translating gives CASLGQRYNEQFF.

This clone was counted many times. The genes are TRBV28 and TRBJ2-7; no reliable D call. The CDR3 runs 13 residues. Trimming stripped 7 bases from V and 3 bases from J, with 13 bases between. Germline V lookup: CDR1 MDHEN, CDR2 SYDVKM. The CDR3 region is CASTTPGVYEQYF. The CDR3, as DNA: TGTGCCAGCACCACCCCGGGTGTCTACGAGCAGTACTTC.

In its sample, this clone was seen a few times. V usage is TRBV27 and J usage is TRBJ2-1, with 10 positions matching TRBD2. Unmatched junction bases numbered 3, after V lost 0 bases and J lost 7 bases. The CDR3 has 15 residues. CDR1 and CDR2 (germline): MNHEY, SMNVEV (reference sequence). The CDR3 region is CASSLSPSGGNEQFF. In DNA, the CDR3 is TGTGCCAGCAGTTTATCGCCTAGCGGGGGTAATGAGCAGTTCTTC.

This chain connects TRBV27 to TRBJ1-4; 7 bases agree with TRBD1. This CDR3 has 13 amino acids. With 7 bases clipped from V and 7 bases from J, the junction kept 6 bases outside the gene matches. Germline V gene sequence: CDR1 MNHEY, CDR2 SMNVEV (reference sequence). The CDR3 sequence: CASKDRVGEKLFF. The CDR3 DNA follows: TGTGCCAGCAAAGACAGGGTGGGTGAAAAACTGTTTTTT.

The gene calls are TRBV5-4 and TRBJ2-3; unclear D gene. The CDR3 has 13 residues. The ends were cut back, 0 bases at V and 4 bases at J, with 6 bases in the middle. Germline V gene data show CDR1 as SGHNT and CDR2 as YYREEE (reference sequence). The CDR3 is CASSLEVADTQYF. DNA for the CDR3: TGTGCCAGCAGCTTGGAGGTGGCAGATACGCAGTATTTT.

CDR3 loop: CASSQDGGAGANVLTF. CDR3 bases: TGTGCCAGCAGCCAAGATGGGGGGGCTGGGGCCAACGTCCTGACTTTC. V gene TRBV4-2 combines with J gene TRBJ2-6; TRBD2 matches 7 bases. This CDR3 has 16 residues. V was pared by 0 bases and J by 2 bases, with 1 base of the junction left unmatched. The germline V gene encodes CDR1 LGHNA and CDR2 YNFKEQ.

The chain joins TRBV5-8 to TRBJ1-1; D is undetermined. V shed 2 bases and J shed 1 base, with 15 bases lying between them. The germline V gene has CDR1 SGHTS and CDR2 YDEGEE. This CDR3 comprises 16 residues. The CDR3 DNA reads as TGTGCCAGCAGCTTAGGAGGTAGTCGTAGGAACACTGAAGCTTTCTTT. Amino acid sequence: CASSLGGSRRNTEAFF.

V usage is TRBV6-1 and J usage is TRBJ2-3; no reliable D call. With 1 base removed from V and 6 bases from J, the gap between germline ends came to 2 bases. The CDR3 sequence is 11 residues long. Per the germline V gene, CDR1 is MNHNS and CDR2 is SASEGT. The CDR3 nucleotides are TGTGCCAGCAGTGAAGTGGATACGCAGTATTTT. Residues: CASSEVDTQYF.

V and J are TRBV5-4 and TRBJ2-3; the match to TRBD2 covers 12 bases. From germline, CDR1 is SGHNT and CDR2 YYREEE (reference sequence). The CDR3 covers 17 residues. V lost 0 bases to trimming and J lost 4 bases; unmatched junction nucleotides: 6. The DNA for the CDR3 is TGTGCCAGCAGCTTGGCCGGGTCTAGCGGGAGGGCAGATACGCAGTATTTT. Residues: CASSLAGSSGRADTQYF.

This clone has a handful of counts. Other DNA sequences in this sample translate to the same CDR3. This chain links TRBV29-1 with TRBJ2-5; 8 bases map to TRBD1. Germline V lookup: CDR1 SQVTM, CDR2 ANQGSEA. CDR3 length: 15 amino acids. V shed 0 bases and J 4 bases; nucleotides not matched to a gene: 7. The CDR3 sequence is CSVEEDRGRSETQYF. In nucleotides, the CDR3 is TGCAGCGTTGAAGAAGACAGGGGAAGGTCAGAGACCCAGTACTTC. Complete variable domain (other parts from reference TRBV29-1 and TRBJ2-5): SAVISQKPSRDICQRGTSLTIQCQVDSQVTMMFWYRQQPGQSLTLIATANQGSEATYESGFVIDKFPISRPNLTFSTLTVSNMSPEDSSIYLCSVEEDRGRSETQYFGPGTRLLVL.

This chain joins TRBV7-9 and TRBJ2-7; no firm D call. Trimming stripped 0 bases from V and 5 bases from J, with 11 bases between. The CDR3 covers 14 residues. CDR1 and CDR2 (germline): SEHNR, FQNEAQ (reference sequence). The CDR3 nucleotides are TGTGCCAGCAGCTTAGCGCAAATCAGCGACGAGCAGTACTTC. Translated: CASSLAQISDEQYF.

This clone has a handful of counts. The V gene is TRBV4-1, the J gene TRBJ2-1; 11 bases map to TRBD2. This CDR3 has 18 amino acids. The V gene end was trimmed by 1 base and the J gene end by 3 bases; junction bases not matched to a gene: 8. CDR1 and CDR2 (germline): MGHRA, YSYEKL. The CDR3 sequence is CASSQAPTGTSGYNEQFF. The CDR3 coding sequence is TGCGCCAGCAGCCAAGCTCCTACCGGGACTAGCGGCTACAATGAGCAGTTCTTC.

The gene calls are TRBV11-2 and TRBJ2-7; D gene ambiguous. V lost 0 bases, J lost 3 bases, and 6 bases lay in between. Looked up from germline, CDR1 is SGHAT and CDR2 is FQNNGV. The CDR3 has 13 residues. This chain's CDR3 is CASSLEFNYEQYF. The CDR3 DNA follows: TGTGCCAGCAGCTTAGAGTTTAACTACGAGCAGTACTTC. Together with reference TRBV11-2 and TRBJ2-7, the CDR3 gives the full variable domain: EAGVAQSPRYKIIEKRQSVAFWCNPISGHATLYWYQQILGQGPKLLIQFQNNGVVDDSQLPKDRFSAERLKGVDSTLKIQPAKLEDSAVYLCASSLEFNYEQYFGPGTRLTVT.